A selection of T cell receptor beta chains follows, all from one sample in a study of response to subunit inactivated influenza vaccine. TCRdb ran MiXCR on the RT-PCR reads and lists one entry per CDR3 protein. The sample records about half a million distinct CDR3 sequences, 6.5% to 8% being singletons. The material sequenced was PBMCs from blood, taken less than 25 months after vaccination. Source of these receptors: a man aged 45-69 years who received an inactivated influenza vaccine. Both conserved end residues are part of each CDR3.

>TRBV7-2|TRBJ2-3
CASSLGITSTDTQYF
>TRBV6-5|TRBJ2-1
CASSYGTRINEQFF
>TRBV4-2|TRBJ1-1
CASSQESGQLEGTEAFF
>TRBV5-6|TRBJ2-7
CASSREVPYEQYF
>TRBV27|TRBJ2-7
CASSRFFTVTEQYF
>TRBV20-1|TRBJ1-4
CSVSDTINEKLFF
>TRBV28|TRBJ2-1
CASTPRASGVSPREQFF
>TRBV20-1|TRBJ2-3
CSDQGTGTDTQYF
>TRBV20-1|TRBJ1-5
CSATSTGSKPQHF
>TRBV7-2|TRBJ2-1
CASSPPGGAYNEQFF
>TRBV12-3/TRBV12-4|TRBJ2-1
CASSLRGTAKQFF
>TRBV9|TRBJ2-1
CASSVGSQGAYNEQFF